The 21 T cell receptor beta chains listed next were all sequenced from one sample in a study of cytomegalovirus exposure and HLA in healthy donors. PCR employed 60 Vbeta and 13 Jbeta primers. Sequenced by immunoSEQ multiplex PCR; TCRdb stores in-frame clones only, minus some. The table includes 150,000 to 200,000 clones, around four fifths detected once. The sequencing input was PBMCs. The receptors stem from a young man in good health and CMV-seropositive.

This clone appeared a single time. This chain's CDR3 is CASSLSGGVVDTQYF. CDR3 nucleotide sequence: TGTGCCAGCAGTTTATCCGGGGGAGTCGTGGATACGCAGTATTTT. V is TRBV28 and J is TRBJ2-3, with D possibly matching TRBD2 (6 bases). Germline lookup yields CDR1 MDHEN and CDR2 SYDVKM. This CDR3 has 15 residues. V gave up 1 base and J gave up 6 bases, with 14 bases separating them.

CDR3 DNA: TGCGCCAGCAGCCAAGATCGTATGGGCCCCGGGGAGCTGTTTTTT. Encoded protein: CASSQDRMGPGELFF. V gene TRBV4-3 combines with J gene TRBJ2-2; D unresolved. V lost 0 bases, J lost 6 bases, and 11 bases lay in between. Germline assignment: CDR1 LGHNA and CDR2 YSLEER. The CDR3 is 15 residues long.

The V gene is TRBV5-4, the J gene TRBJ2-3, with a possible D match to TRBD2 (6 bases). Germline V lookup: CDR1 SGHNT, CDR2 YYREEE (reference sequence). V lost 2 bases and J 6 bases, leaving 13 bases between the germline ends. The length of the CDR3 is 14 residues. CDR3 sequence: CASSLPSGGDTQYF. CDR3 sequence (DNA): TGTGCCAGCAGCTTACCTAGTGGGGGGGATACGCAGTATTTT.

This sequence joins TRBV28 and TRBJ2-7; 10 positions match TRBD1. Germline trimming cut 3 bases from V and 3 bases from J; bases unmatched to any gene: 5. This CDR3 is 15 amino acids long. Germline CDR1 is MDHEN and CDR2 is SYDVKM. The chain's CDR3 is CASSFSGQGFYEQYF. The CDR3 region has the DNA TGTGCCAGCAGTTTTTCGGGACAGGGGTTCTACGAGCAGTACTTC. Full variable domain (outside the CDR3, taken from reference TRBV28 and TRBJ2-7): DVKVTQSSRYLVKRTGEKVFLECVQDMDHENMFWYRQDPGLGLRLIYFSYDVKMKEKGDIPEGYSVSREKKERFSLILESASTNQTSMYLCASSFSGQGFYEQYFGPGTRLTVT.

To note about this clone: Other DNA sequences in the same sample also yield this CDR3. J is TRBJ2-7 and V is TRBV29-1, with TRBD2 matching over 10 bases. V was clipped by 0 bases and J by 3 bases; unmatched bases: 5. The CDR3 has 15 amino acids. Germline V gene sequence: CDR1 SQVTM, CDR2 ANQGSEA. The CDR3: CSVEDPTSGNYEQYF. CDR3 DNA sequence: TGCAGCGTTGAAGACCCCACTAGCGGGAACTACGAGCAGTACTTC.

The chain carries TRBV27 and TRBJ2-1; the D is unclear. CDR3 length: 15 amino acids. In germline, CDR1 is MNHEY, CDR2 SMNVEV (reference sequence). V was shortened by 3 bases and J by 0 bases, with 9 bases between the two germline ends. The CDR3 loop reads CASSFVRSSYNEQFF. CDR3 DNA: TGTGCCAGCAGTTTTGTACGGAGCTCCTACAATGAGCAGTTCTTC.

This chain connects TRBV7-9 to TRBJ2-5, with TRBD1 identical over 9 bases. The CDR3 sequence is 16 residues long. Germline CDR1 is SEHNR and CDR2 is FQNEAQ (reference sequence). V shed 6 bases, J shed 4 bases, and the junction held 12 bases outside the gene matches. The CDR3 sequence is CASSSTQGASRETQYF. In DNA, the CDR3 is TGTGCCAGCAGTTCTACACAGGGGGCAAGCCGAGAGACCCAGTACTTC.

CDR3 in amino acids: CASSYSSRPSYNEQFF. Here the CDR3 DNA reads TGTGCCAGCAGTTACTCGAGTCGCCCGTCCTACAATGAGCAGTTCTTC. The J gene is TRBJ2-1, the V gene TRBV6-7; D remains unclear. Being an ORF, TRBV6-7 has a function that is uncertain. Trimming stripped 0 bases from V and 1 base from J, with 10 bases between. The CDR3 length is 16 residues.

The V call is TRBV5-6, the J call TRBJ2-5; D gene unclear. The CDR3 sequence is 14 residues long. V dropped 0 bases and J dropped 1 base, with 7 bases sitting between them. The germline gives CDR1 SGHDT, CDR2 YYEEEE. The CDR3 is CASSLGQIQETQYF. CDR3 DNA: TGTGCCAGCAGCTTGGGCCAGATCCAAGAGACCCAGTACTTC. Variable domain in full (rest from reference TRBV5-6 and TRBJ2-5): DAGVTQSPTHLIKTRGQQVTLRCSPKSGHDTVSWYQQALGQGPQFIFQYYEEEERQRGNFPDRFSGHQFPNYSSELNVNALLLGDSALYLCASSLGQIQETQYFGPGTRLLVL.

This clone has only one observation. The chain joins TRBV29-1 to TRBJ1-1; D remains unclear. CDR1 is SQVTM, CDR2 ANQGSEA, per germline. V was trimmed by 4 bases and J by 6 bases, leaving 15 bases between them. The CDR3 has 13 amino acids. The CDR3 DNA follows: TGCAGCGTTGTAGCACACTCTGTTGCTGAAGCTTTCTTT. It specifies CSVVAHSVAEAFF.

The chain recombines TRBV9 with TRBJ2-5, with 7 bases that match TRBD2. After removal of 0 bases from V and 4 bases from J, the junction contained 3 bases not matched to a gene. The CDR3 totals 14 residues. Germline V gene sequence: CDR1 SGDLS, CDR2 YYNGEE. CDR3 region: CASSVGDYSETQYF. CDR3 in DNA: TGTGCCAGCAGCGTAGGGGACTACTCAGAGACCCAGTACTTC.

The V call is TRBV10-1, the J call TRBJ2-1; possibly TRBD1 for D (6 bases). Germline V lookup: CDR1 WNHNN, CDR2 SYGVQD (reference sequence). CDR3 length: 16 residues. V lost 4 bases and J lost 7, with 20 bases in between. In nucleotides, the CDR3 is TGCGCCAGCAGTGCCAGGACGCCAGGGGCGGATAATGAGCAGTTCTTC. It yields the protein CASSARTPGADNEQFF.

V and J are TRBV29-1 and TRBJ2-7, with D tentatively TRBD2 (5 bases). V was shortened by 4 bases and J by 5 bases, with 15 bases between the two germline ends. There are 13 residues in the CDR3. The germline V gene encodes CDR1 SQVTM and CDR2 ANQGSEA. The CDR3: CSVVYTHGDEQYF. In nucleotides, the CDR3 is TGCAGCGTTGTATACACCCACGGGGACGAGCAGTACTTC.

This sequence joins TRBV27 and TRBJ2-1; a weak D match, TRBD2 (6 bases). Germline V gives CDR1 MNHEY, CDR2 SMNVEV (reference sequence). V lost 6 bases to trimming and J lost 0 bases, with 12 bases between them. CDR3 length equals 15 residues. The CDR3 is CASRLAPYSYNEQFF. CDR3 in DNA: TGTGCCAGCAGGCTAGCGCCCTACTCCTACAATGAGCAGTTCTTC.

This clone was seen a handful of times. This chain uses TRBV30 with TRBJ2-7; 7 bases map to TRBD2. The ends lost 1 base at V and 0 bases at J; junction bases unmatched: 6. CDR1 is GTSNPN, CDR2 SVGIG, per germline (reference sequence). This CDR3 region has 15 residues. The CDR3, as DNA: TGTGCCTGGAGTGGGGGACTATCGAGCTCCTACGAGCAGTACTTC. It specifies CAWSGGLSSSYEQYF.

The genes are TRBV19 and TRBJ2-1; D might be TRBD1 (6 bases). Trimming left V 3 bases short and J 7 bases short, with 13 bases between. The CDR3 contains 14 residues. Germline lookup yields CDR1 LNHDA and CDR2 SQIVND (reference sequence). For the CDR3, the DNA is TGTGCCAGTAGTATTGTGGCACAGGGAAATGAGCAGTTCTTC. It translates to CASSIVAQGNEQFF.

The rearrangement uses TRBV27 and TRBJ1-1; D possibly corresponds to TRBD1 (6 bases). V was trimmed by 3 bases and J by 1 base, leaving 12 bases between them. Germline CDR1 MNHEY, CDR2 SMNVEV (reference sequence). This CDR3 is built from 15 residues. CDR3 sequence (DNA): TGTGCCAGCAGTTTGGGGGGGCGGCGGAACACTGAAGCTTTCTTT. Translating gives CASSLGGRRNTEAFF.

This chain joins TRBV4-1 and TRBJ2-3; perhaps TRBD1 as D (5 bases). Trimming shortened V by 1 base and J by 0 bases, and 8 bases separated the two germline ends. The germline gives CDR1 MGHRA, CDR2 YSYEKL. This CDR3 has 15 residues. CDR3 DNA sequence: TGCGCCAGCAGCCAAGCGTGGGGCAGCACAGATACGCAGTATTTT. It translates to CASSQAWGSTDTQYF.

The rearrangement links TRBV5-1 to TRBJ1-1; TRBD1 matches at 8 bases. The V gene end was trimmed by 0 bases and the J gene end by 4 bases; junction bases not matched to a gene: 5. CDR1 SGHRS and CDR2 YFSETQ come from the germline V gene. The CDR3 extends over 15 amino acids. The CDR3 reads CASSLGQGTSTEAFF. The CDR3 coding sequence is TGCGCCAGCAGCTTGGGACAGGGGACGAGCACTGAAGCTTTCTTT.

In this sample, this clone turned up a few times. J is TRBJ2-1 and V is TRBV5-4; weak D call: TRBD1 (5 bases). Trimming stripped 4 bases from V and 1 base from J, with 9 bases between. Germline V lookup: CDR1 SGHNT, CDR2 YYREEE (reference sequence). The CDR3 contains 14 residues. The CDR3 reads CASSNQGSYNEQFF. The CDR3, as DNA: TGTGCCAGCAGCAACCAGGGTTCCTACAATGAGCAGTTCTTC.

The rearrangement joins TRBV7-6 to TRBJ2-1; D is possibly TRBD1 (5 bases). Germline V gives CDR1 SGHVS, CDR2 FNYEAQ. V lost 4 bases and J 6 bases, leaving 10 bases between the germline ends. This CDR3 is 13 amino acids long. The CDR3 reads CASSSTTANEQFF. The CDR3 DNA reads as TGTGCCAGCAGCTCTACGACAGCCAATGAGCAGTTCTTC.